This TCR beta chain comes out of a study of cytomegalovirus exposure and HLA in healthy donors. Study conclusions and caveats: Cytomegalovirus-associated status was assigned to fewer than 200 TCR beta chains. Accounts indicate the classifier identified cytomegalovirus status with strong specificity and sensitivity.

The CDR3 totals 16 residues. J lost 2 bases, V lost 6 bases, and 10 bases had no gene match. Germline V lookup: CDR1 SNHLY, CDR2 FYNNEI. PCR used 60 Vbeta primers and 13 Jbeta primers. Generated by immunoSEQ multiplex PCR, the TCRdb table keeps only in-frame clones and is missing some. The sample lists over 100,000 clones, less than 80% seen once, with over 7% in the top ten. Notes on this clone: Its antigen is undetermined.

The source of this sequence is a woman between 45 and 60 years old in good health and CMV-seropositive. Material for sequencing was PBMCs. The chain links TRBV2 to TRBJ2-7; TRBD2 agrees at 10 bases. CDR3 in amino acids: CASSDPFTSGTYEQYF. In DNA form, the CDR3 reads TGTGCCAGCAGCGACCCGTTTACTAGCGGGACCTACGAGCAGTACTTC.